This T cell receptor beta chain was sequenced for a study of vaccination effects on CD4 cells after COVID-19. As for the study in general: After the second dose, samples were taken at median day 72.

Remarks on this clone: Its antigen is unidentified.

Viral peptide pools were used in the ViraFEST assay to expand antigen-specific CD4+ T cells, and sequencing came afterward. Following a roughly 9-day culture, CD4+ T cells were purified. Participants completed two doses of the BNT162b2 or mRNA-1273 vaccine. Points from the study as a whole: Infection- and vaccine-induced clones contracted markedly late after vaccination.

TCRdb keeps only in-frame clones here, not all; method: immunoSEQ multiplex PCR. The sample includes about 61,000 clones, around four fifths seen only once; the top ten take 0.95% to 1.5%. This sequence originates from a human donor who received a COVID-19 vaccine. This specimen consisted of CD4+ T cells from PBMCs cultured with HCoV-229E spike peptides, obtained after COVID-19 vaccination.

CDR3 DNA sequence: TGTGCCAGCAGTGCGGGACAGGGTCGCGGAGGGGCCAACGTCCTGACTTTC. It specifies CASSAGQGRGGANVLTF. The chain employs TRBV28 and TRBJ2-6; 9 positions agree with TRBD1. This CDR3 spans 17 amino acids. Germline CDR1 is MDHEN and CDR2 is SYDVKM. V gave up 5 bases and J gave up 4 bases; unmatched junction bases: 9.